The 14 T cell receptor beta chains presented below share a single source sample, sequenced in a study of response to subunit inactivated influenza vaccine. In TCRdb, the RT-PCR reads were re-called with MiXCR into one record per CDR3 protein. The sample yields 500,000 to 600,000 distinct CDR3 sequences, about 15% seen once. Sequencing was performed on CD4+ T cells sorted from PBMCs, taken roughly 24 months after vaccination. These receptors originate from a man aged 45 to 75 who received an inactivated influenza vaccine.

This clonotype was seen more than once but under ten times. The rearrangement uses TRBV15 and TRBJ1-2; 7 bases map to TRBD1. The CDR3 is 13 amino acids. The germline V gene encodes CDR1 LNHNV and CDR2 YYDKDF (reference sequence). The V and J ends lost 7 bases and 5 bases, in that order; junction bases with no gene match: 7. CDR3 DNA: TGTGCCACCAAGTACGGGACAGAGTATGGCTACACCTTC. As protein: CATKYGTEYGYTF.

This clonotype was observed at least ten times. J is TRBJ2-1 and V is TRBV5-1, with 7 bases identical to TRBD2. Trimming at V came to 1 base and at J to 8 bases, leaving 3 bases not matched to a gene. Germline assignment: CDR1 SGHRS and CDR2 YFSETQ. This CDR3 is 13 amino acids long. The chain's CDR3 is CASSLLGRDEQFF. The CDR3 DNA is TGCGCCAGCAGCTTGTTAGGGAGGGATGAGCAGTTCTTC.

J is TRBJ1-4 and V is TRBV6-5; D is ambiguous. From germline, CDR1 is MNHEY and CDR2 SVGAGI. V gave up 4 bases and J gave up 8 bases, with 20 bases separating them. This CDR3 contains 16 residues. CDR3 coding DNA: TGTGCCAGCAGTTCTTGGGAGGATCCAGCCAGAGAAAAACTGTTTTTT. As protein: CASSSWEDPAREKLFF.

This clonotype was observed many times. The chain combines TRBV6-6 with TRBJ2-3, with no clear D. CDR1 is MNHNY and CDR2 is SVGAGI in the germline V gene (reference sequence). Trimming took 5 bases from V and 6 from J, leaving 9 bases between them. CDR3 length: 12 amino acids. The CDR3 sequence is CASSPLGDTQYF. Written as DNA, the CDR3 is TGTGCCAGCAGTCCCCTCGGGGATACGCAGTATTTT.

The V call is TRBV7-9, the J call TRBJ2-1, with 9 bases that match TRBD1. Germline CDR1 is SEHNR and CDR2 is FQNEAQ (reference sequence). Unmatched junction bases numbered 8, after V lost 1 base and J lost 7 bases. This CDR3 spans 16 amino acids. CDR3 amino acids: CASSLVGDRAGNEQFF. CDR3 DNA: TGTGCCAGCAGCTTAGTTGGGGACAGGGCTGGAAATGAGCAGTTCTTC.

V usage is TRBV7-2 and J usage is TRBJ2-5, with a weak D call TRBD1 (6 bases). The CDR3 has 13 amino acids. The germline V gene encodes CDR1 SGHTA and CDR2 FQGNSA. Between the trimmed V and J ends, which lost 6 bases and 2 bases, there was a span of 10 bases. CDR3 sequence (DNA): TGTGCCAGCAGACCAGGGGCACAAGAGACCCAGTACTTC. This translates into CASRPGAQETQYF.

This clonotype is a singleton in its sample. V gene TRBV18 combines with J gene TRBJ2-2, with D tentatively TRBD1 or TRBD2 (5 bases each). Per germline, CDR1 KGHSH and CDR2 LQKENI. This CDR3 has 15 residues. V lost 8 bases, J lost 0 bases, and 13 bases lay in between. Written as DNA, the CDR3 is TGTGCCAGCGGCCCGGGGACGTCGAACACCGGGGAGCTGTTTTTT. Amino acids: CASGPGTSNTGELFF.

This sequence joins TRBV3-1 and TRBJ2-7; D gene uncertain. With 0 bases removed from V and 6 bases from J, the gap between germline ends came to 9 bases. Germline CDR1 is LGHDT and CDR2 is YNNKEL (reference sequence). The CDR3 is 13 residues long. DNA for the CDR3: TGTGCCAGCAGCCAAGATGAGAGAAGCGAGCAGTACTTC. Amino acid sequence: CASSQDERSEQYF.

Only a few counts were recorded for this clonotype. The chain uses TRBV5-6 and TRBJ2-7; D is perhaps TRBD1 or TRBD2 (5 bases each). V dropped 1 base and J dropped 6 bases, with 14 bases sitting between them. Per germline, CDR1 SGHDT and CDR2 YYEEEE. There are 14 residues in the CDR3. The CDR3 spells CASSLPGGHGEQYF. CDR3 nucleotide sequence: TGTGCCAGCAGCTTGCCTGGGGGTCATGGCGAGCAGTACTTC.

This clonotype has just a few counts. The rearrangement joins TRBV29-1 to TRBJ2-3; no definite D call. This CDR3 has 12 amino acids. The V and J ends lost 7 bases and 6 bases respectively, with 14 bases between them. CDR1 is SQVTM, CDR2 ANQGSEA, per germline. CDR3: CSADTGSDTQYF. The CDR3, as DNA: TGCAGCGCTGACACGGGTTCGGATACGCAGTATTTT.

For this clonotype: This may come from a read error, since a much larger clone is one base off. The chain combines TRBV6-1 with TRBJ2-2; unclear D gene. The CDR3 has 14 amino acids. The germline V gene has CDR1 MNHNS and CDR2 SASEGT. Written as DNA, the CDR3 is TGTGCCGGCAGGCCCGCCAGTAACACCGGGGAGCTGTTTTTT. Translated: CAGRPASNTGELFF.

This clonotype was seen many times. In DNA form, the CDR3 reads TGTGCCAGCAGCCAAGAGCGGGTTAACACTGAAGCTTTCTTT. Protein product: CASSQERVNTEAFF. V and J are TRBV4-2 and TRBJ1-1; no firm D call. The CDR3 has 14 residues. Trimming took off 0 bases at V and 2 bases at J, with 7 bases between the two ends. Germline CDR1 LGHNA, CDR2 YNFKEQ.

The V and J genes are TRBV18 and TRBJ2-5, with 15 bases identical to TRBD2. V trimming: 3 bases; J trimming: 5 bases; junction bases outside the gene matches: 13. CDR1 and CDR2 (germline): KGHSH, LQKENI. The CDR3 runs 19 residues. DNA of the CDR3: TGTGCCAGCTCACCGCAACGGACTAGCGGGGGGGCCGTCCTTGAGACCCAGTACTTC. Amino acids: CASSPQRTSGGAVLETQYF.

The chain has TRBV9 and TRBJ2-3, with 14 bases lining up with TRBD2. From germline, CDR1 is SGDLS and CDR2 YYNGEE. The CDR3 runs 20 residues. V was clipped by 0 bases and J by 1 base; unmatched bases: 10. CDR3 bases: TGTGCCAGCAGCGTAGGGAGTGGGACTAGCGGGAGCCCACGCACAGATACGCAGTATTTT. It encodes CASSVGSGTSGSPRTDTQYF.